Sequencing of this T cell receptor (beta chain) was carried out in a study of blood T cells in healthy people across ages. Comment on this clonotype: Antigen specificity is unknown. Its ends do not fully match the called genes, so a read error is possible.

It was with a sample-barcoded 5' primer and a J-beta primer mix that a second PCR of roughly 7 to 12 cycles was run. A tag from a template-switch adaptor with 12 random nucleotides marked each cDNA molecule. TCRdb reanalysed the 5' RACE reads using MiXCR and keeps one entry per CDR3 protein. The data contain 600,000 to 1,000,000 distinct CDR3 sequences, 58% of them seen just once; the ten biggest clones take up approximately 21%. Findings and caveats of the study: Long-lived donors had more naive CD4+ cells and higher diversity than aged donors. Researchers said unsorted PBMCs prevented a conclusive naive versus antigen-experienced comparison.

This CDR3 region has 18 residues. The V gene's germline CDR1 is SNHLY and CDR2 FYNNEI. V is TRBV2 and J is TRBJ2-3; 10 bases map to TRBD2. The TCR originated in a man aged 25-45 years in good health. Source material: blood. The CDR3 protein is CASKFPAGGPLRTDTQYF. The CDR3, as DNA: TGCGCCAGCAAGTTCCCAGCGGGAGGGCCGCTTAGGACAGATACGCAGTATTTT.